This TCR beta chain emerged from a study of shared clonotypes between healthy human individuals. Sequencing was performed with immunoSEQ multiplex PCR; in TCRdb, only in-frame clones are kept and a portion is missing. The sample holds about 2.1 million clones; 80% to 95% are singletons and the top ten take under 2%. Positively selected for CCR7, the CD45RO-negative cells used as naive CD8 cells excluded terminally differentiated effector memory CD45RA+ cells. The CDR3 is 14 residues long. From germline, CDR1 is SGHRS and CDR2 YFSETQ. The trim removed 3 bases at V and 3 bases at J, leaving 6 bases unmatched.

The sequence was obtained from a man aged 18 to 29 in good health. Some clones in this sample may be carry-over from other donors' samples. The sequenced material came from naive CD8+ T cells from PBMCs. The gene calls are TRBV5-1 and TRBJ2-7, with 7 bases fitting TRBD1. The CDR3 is CASSSRTGLYEQYF. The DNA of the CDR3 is TGCGCCAGCAGCTCTAGGACAGGACTCTACGAGCAGTACTTC.